This note documents a single T cell receptor (beta chain) sequence. This sample is drawn from a study of blood T cell repertoires in COVID-19. In the study overall: Nucleic acid was either cDNA or gDNA, and it came from T cells, B-cell-depleted T cells, or PBMCs.

Germline V gene sequence: CDR1 MNHNY, CDR2 SVGAGI (reference sequence). The V gene lost 8 bases and the J gene lost 4 bases, with 15 bases spanning the gap. The CDR3 is 14 amino acids. Measured with immunoSEQ multiplex PCR; TCRdb has only the in-frame clones, and not every one. This table holds about 110,000 clones, almost 80% found once. The material sequenced was peripheral blood. The chain is built from TRBV6-6 and TRBJ2-1; D perhaps matches TRBD2 (6 bases). This TCR derives from a woman of 80 years or more with active or convalescent COVID-19. The CDR3 reads CASEAGTQYNEQFF. DNA for the CDR3: TGTGCCAGCGAAGCCGGGACTCAATACAATGAGCAGTTCTTC.